This T cell receptor (beta chain) came from a study of early T cells in non-severe SARS-CoV-2 infection (dated by TCRdb to about 2021). For the study in its entirety: Because TCR sequencing relied on bulk RNA taken from unsorted whole blood, pairing of alpha and beta chains was not possible.

Library preparation employed 5' RACE. The data were produced on a NextSeq 500. The TCR library protocol attached unique molecular identifiers to individual cDNA molecules to correct for sequencing error and PCR bias. Both TCR alpha and beta chains were sequenced, and tight co-correlation was observed between alpha and beta sequence abundances in each sample. As for how the authors treated the data: Decombinator V4 was used to annotate the V gene, J gene and CDR3 of the TCR sequences. Expanded TCRs were defined as changing significantly between any two time points under a Poisson model with p below 0.0001. TCR abundances were normalised to the total number of TCRs sequenced per sample and expressed as counts per million. TRAV1-2 paired with TRAJ12, TRAJ20 or TRAJ33 defined MAIT TCRs, while TRAV10 paired with TRAJ18 defined iNKT TCRs. VDJdb, accessed 1 November 2021, was searched for CMV, EBV and SARS-CoV-2 annotated TCRs, excluding TCRs annotated for multiple antigens. The public reads were quality trimmed at Q25 with fastp and then assembled into clones with MiXCR by TCRdb, keeping productive beta chains. Identical CDR3 protein sequences are pooled into one entry, listed with their most common genes and DNA. TCRdb, not the original authors, processed these V and J calls. In all, the sample holds about 23,000 distinct CDR3 sequences, and around 5% of those were seen once. The top ten clones comprise roughly a tenth of the sample.

This was a case-control study nested in a cohort of healthcare workers in London, UK, who had nasopharyngeal swab PCR tests and blood samples taken every week. Healthcare workers were recruited during the week of the UK lockdown, between 23 and 31 March 2020, and followed weekly for up to roughly 15 weeks. This clonotype has more than one count but fewer than ten. Its antigen has not been determined. Base-call qualities are not available, and no considerably larger clone is one nucleotide away. At the junction V is shortened by 4 bases and J by 7 bases; bases outside the gene matches: 5. The CDR3 has 14 amino acids, counting the end cysteine and phenylalanine. Solely the CDR3 DNA is kept, with 42 bases framed from the first base. The germline V gene gives CDR1 as SGHRS and CDR2 as YFSETQ. The paper's findings and limits, for the study overall: Matching against VDJdb was skewed toward anti-spike CD8 responses, likely underestimated virus-specific expansions, and missed private and CD4 specificities.

This clonotype originated in an adult who was a healthcare worker with PCR-confirmed SARS-CoV-2 infection or an uninfected control (not recorded which). The sequenced material came from whole blood. This chain joins TRBV5-1 to TRBJ1-6; 7 central bases correspond to TRBD1. The sequenced DNA: TGCGCCAGCAGCGGCGGGACAGAAAATTCACCCCTCCACTTT. Translated, it gives CASSGGTENSPLHF.